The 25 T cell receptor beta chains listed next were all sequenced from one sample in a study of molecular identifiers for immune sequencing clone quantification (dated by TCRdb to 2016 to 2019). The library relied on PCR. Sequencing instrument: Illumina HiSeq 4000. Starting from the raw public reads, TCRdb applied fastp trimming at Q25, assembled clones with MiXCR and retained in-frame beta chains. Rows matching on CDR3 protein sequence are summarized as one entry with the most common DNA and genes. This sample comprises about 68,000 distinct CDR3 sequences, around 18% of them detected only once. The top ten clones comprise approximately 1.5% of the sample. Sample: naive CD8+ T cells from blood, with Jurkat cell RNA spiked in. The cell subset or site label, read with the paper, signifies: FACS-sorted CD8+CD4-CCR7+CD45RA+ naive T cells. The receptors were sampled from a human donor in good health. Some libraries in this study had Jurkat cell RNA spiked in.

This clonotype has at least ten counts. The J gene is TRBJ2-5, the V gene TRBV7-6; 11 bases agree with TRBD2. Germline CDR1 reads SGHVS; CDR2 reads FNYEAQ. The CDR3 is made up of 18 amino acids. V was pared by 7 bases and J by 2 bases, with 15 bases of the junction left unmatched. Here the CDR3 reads CASIDPTGTSGLQETQYF. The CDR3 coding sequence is TGTGCCAGCATCGATCCTACCGGGACTAGCGGATTGCAAGAGACCCAGTACTTC.

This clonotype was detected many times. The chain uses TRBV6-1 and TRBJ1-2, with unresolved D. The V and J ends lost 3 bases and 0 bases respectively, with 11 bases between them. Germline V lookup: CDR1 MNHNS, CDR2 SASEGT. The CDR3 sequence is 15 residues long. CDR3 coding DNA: TGTGCCAGCAGTGAGTGGGAGGAAACTAACTATGGCTACACCTTC. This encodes CASSEWEETNYGYTF.

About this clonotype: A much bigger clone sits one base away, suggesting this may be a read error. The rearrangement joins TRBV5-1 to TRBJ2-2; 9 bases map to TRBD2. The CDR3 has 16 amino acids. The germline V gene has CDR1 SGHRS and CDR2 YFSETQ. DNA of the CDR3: TGCGCCAGCGGCTTTTGGACTAGCGCATCGTCCGGGGAGCTGTTTTTT. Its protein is CASGFWTSASSGELFF.

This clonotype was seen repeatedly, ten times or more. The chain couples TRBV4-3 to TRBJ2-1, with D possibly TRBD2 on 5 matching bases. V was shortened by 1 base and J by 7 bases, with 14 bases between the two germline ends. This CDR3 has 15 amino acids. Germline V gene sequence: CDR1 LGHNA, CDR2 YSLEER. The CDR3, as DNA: TGCGCCAGCAGCCAAGGGAGCGGAGAAGGTAATGAGCAGTTCTTC. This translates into CASSQGSGEGNEQFF.

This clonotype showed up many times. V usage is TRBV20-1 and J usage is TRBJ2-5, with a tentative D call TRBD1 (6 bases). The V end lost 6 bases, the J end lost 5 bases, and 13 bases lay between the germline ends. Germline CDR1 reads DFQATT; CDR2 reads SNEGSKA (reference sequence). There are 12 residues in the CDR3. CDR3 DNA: TGCAGTGCGCCGCAGGGGCCGGAGACCCAGTACTTC. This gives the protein CSAPQGPETQYF.

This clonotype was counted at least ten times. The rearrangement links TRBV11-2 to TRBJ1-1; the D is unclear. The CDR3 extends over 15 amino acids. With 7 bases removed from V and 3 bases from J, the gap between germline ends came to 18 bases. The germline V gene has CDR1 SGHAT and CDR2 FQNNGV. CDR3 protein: CASNQLPYPDTEAFF. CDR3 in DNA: TGTGCCAGCAACCAACTTCCCTACCCGGACACTGAAGCTTTCTTT.

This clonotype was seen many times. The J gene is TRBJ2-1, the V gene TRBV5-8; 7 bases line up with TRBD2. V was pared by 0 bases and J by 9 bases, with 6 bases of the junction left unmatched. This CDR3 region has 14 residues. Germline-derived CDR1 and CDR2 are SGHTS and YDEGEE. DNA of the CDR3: TGTGCCAGCAGCTTGGGTCCGGGAGGAGGTGAGCAGTTCTTC. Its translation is CASSLGPGGGEQFF.

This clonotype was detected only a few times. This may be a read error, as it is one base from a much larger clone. The CDR3 region has the DNA TGTGCCAGCAGTTACAGCAGACGAGTCGGGACTAGCTCCAACGAGCAGTACTTC. This sequence encodes CASSYSRRVGTSSNEQYF. This rearrangement joins TRBV6-5 to TRBJ2-7, with 9 nucleotides matching TRBD2. CDR3 length equals 18 residues. Germline CDR1 is MNHEY and CDR2 is SVGAGI.

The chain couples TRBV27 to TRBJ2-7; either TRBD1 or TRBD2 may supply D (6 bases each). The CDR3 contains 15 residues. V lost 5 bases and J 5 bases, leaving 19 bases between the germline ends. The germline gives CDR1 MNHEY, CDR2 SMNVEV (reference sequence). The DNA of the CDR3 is TGTGCCAGCAGTCCGCGGGACAACTTTTACAACGAGCAGTACTTC. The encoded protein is CASSPRDNFYNEQYF.

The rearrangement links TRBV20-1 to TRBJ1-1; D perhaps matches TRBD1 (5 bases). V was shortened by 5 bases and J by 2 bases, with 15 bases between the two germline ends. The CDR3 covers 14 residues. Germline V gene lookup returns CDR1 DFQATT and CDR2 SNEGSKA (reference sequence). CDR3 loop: CSAQGVLGNTEAFF. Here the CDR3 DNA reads TGCAGTGCTCAAGGGGTATTGGGTAACACTGAAGCTTTCTTT.

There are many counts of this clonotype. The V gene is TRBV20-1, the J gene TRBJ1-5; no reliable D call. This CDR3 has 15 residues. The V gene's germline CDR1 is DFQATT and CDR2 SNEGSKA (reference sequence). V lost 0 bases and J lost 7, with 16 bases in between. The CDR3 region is CSARDVGLGGQPQHF. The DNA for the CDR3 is TGCAGTGCTAGAGATGTGGGCCTAGGCGGCCAGCCCCAGCATTTT.

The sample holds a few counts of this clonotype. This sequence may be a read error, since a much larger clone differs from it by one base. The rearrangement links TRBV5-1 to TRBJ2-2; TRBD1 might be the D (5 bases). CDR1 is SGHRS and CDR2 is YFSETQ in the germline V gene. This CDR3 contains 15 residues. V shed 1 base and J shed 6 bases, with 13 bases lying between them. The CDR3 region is CASSLNRQYSGELFF. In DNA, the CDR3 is TGCGCCAGCAGCTTGAATCGACAGTACTCCGGGGAGCTGTTTTTT.

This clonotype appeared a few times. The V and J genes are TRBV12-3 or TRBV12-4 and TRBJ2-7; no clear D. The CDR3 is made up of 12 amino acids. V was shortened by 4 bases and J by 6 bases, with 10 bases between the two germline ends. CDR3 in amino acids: CASSSVQFEQYF. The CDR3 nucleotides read TGTGCCAGCAGTTCCGTCCAATTCGAGCAGTACTTC.

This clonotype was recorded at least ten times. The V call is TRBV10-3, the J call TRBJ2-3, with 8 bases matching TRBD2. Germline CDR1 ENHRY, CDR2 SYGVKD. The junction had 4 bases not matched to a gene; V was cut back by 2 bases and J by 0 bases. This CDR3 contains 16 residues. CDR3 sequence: CAISELSGESTDTQYF. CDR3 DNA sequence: TGTGCCATCAGTGAGCTTAGCGGGGAAAGCACAGATACGCAGTATTTT.

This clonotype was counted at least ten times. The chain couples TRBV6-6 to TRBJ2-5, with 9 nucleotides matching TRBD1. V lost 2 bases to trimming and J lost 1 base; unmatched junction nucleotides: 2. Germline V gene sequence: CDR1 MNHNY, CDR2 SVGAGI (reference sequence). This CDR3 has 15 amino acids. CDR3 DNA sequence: TGTGCCAGCAGTTACGGACAGGGGAGCCAAGAGACCCAGTACTTC. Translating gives CASSYGQGSQETQYF.

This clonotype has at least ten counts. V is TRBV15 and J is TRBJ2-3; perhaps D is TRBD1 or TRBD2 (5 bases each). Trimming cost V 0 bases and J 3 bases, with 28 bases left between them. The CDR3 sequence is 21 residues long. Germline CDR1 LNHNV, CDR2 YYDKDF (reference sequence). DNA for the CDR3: TGTGCCACCAGCAGAGAACCGGGACGGCCCGGGGACCCACAGACTACAGATACGCAGTATTTT. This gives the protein CATSREPGRPGDPQTTDTQYF.

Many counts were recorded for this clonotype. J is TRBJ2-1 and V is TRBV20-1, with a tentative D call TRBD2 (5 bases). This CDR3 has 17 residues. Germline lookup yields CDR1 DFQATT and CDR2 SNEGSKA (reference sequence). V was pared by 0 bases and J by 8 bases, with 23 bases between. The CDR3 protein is CSARDREEGLPEDEQFF. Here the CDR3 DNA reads TGCAGTGCTAGAGATAGGGAAGAGGGTCTACCTGAGGATGAGCAGTTCTTC.

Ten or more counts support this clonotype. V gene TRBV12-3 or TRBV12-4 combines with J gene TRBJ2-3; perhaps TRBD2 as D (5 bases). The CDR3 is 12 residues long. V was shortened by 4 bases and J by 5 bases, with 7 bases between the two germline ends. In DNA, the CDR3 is TGTGCCAGCAGTTGGACTGGAGATACGCAGTATTTT. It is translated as CASSWTGDTQYF.

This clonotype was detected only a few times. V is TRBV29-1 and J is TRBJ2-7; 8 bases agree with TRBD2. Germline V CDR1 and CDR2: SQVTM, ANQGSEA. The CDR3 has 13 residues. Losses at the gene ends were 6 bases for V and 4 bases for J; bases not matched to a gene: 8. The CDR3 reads CSVAAGGGYEQYF. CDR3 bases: TGCAGCGTGGCCGCGGGGGGCGGGTACGAGCAGTACTTC.

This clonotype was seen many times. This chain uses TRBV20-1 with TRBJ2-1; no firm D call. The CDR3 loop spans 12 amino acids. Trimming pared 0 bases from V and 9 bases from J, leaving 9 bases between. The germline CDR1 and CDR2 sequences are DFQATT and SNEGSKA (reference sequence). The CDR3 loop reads CSAREWGSEQFF. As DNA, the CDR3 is TGCAGTGCTAGAGAATGGGGTAGTGAGCAGTTCTTC.

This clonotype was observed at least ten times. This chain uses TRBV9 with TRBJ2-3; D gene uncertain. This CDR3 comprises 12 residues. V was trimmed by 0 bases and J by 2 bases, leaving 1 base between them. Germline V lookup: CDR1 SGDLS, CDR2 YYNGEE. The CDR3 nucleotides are TGTGCCAGCAGCGTAGTCACAGATACGCAGTATTTT. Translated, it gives CASSVVTDTQYF.

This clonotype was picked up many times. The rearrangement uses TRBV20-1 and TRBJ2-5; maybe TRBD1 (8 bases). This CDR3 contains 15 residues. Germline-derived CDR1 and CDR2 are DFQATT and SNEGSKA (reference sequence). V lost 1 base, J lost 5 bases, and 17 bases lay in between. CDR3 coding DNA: TGCAGTGCTAGAGTTAAAGGACAGGGAGGGGAGACCCAGTACTTC. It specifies CSARVKGQGGETQYF.

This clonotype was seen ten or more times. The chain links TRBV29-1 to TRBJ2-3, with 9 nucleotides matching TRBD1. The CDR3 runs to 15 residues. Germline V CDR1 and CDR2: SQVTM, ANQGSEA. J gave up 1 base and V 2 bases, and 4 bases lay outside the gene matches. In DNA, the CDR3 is TGCAGCGTTGAACGGGACAGGGTGGGCACAGATACGCAGTATTTT. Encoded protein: CSVERDRVGTDTQYF.

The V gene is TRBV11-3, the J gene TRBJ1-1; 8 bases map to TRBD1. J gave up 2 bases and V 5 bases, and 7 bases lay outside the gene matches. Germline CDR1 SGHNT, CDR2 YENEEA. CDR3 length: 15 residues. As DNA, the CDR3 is TGTGCCAGCAGCCCTCGGGACAGGCTTAACACTGAAGCTTTCTTT. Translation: CASSPRDRLNTEAFF.

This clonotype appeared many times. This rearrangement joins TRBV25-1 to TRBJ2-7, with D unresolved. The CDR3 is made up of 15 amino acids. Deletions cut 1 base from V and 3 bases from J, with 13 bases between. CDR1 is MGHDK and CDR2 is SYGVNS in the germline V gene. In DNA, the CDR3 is TGTGCCAGCAGTGAATTCCCAGAAGGGTTCTACGAGCAGTACTTC. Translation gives CASSEFPEGFYEQYF.